The 8 T cell receptor beta chains presented below share a single source sample, sequenced in a study of T-cell reconstitution after alpha-beta-depleted transplantation in children. Preparation of the TCRbeta library involved a method that used unique molecular identifiers. TCRdb itself ran the PCR reads through MiXCR, one entry per CDR3 protein. The table includes fewer than 500,000 distinct CDR3 sequences, over 40% detected once. The sequencing used PBMCs, collected before TCRalphabeta/CD19-depleted stem cell transplant. The source of these receptors is a girl under 10 years old with aplastic anemia, due to receive a stem cell transplant.

V is TRBV19 and J is TRBJ1-2; D remains unclear. The germline V gene has CDR1 LNHDA and CDR2 SQIVND (reference sequence). The CDR3 extends over 13 amino acids. V lost 6 bases and J 4 bases, leaving 12 bases between the germline ends. CDR3 amino acids: CASSKAEGYGYTF. CDR3 coding DNA: TGTGCCAGTAGCAAGGCAGAAGGCTATGGCTACACCTTC.

This clonotype was seen repeatedly, ten times or more. The rearrangement uses TRBV6-5 and TRBJ2-7; a possible D gene is TRBD2 (5 bases). The CDR3 covers 15 residues. Deletions cut 3 bases from V and 2 bases from J, with 14 bases between. CDR1 and CDR2 (germline): MNHEY, SVGAGI. In DNA form, the CDR3 reads TGTGCCAGCAGTTATGGGTATAGCGCCACCTACGAGCAGTACTTC. This translates into CASSYGYSATYEQYF.

The chain joins TRBV4-2 to TRBJ2-1; D might be TRBD2 (6 bases). Trimming cost V 0 bases and J 0 bases, with 12 bases left between them. This CDR3 spans 17 amino acids. CDR1 LGHNA and CDR2 YNFKEQ come from the germline V gene. As DNA, the CDR3 is TGTGCCAGCAGCCAAGATCCGGGGGAGTTCTCCTACAATGAGCAGTTCTTC. It specifies CASSQDPGEFSYNEQFF.

This sequence joins TRBV20-1 and TRBJ2-7; the match to TRBD2 covers 7 bases. The CDR3 totals 14 residues. V shed 3 bases and J 4 bases; nucleotides not matched to a gene: 9. CDR1 DFQATT and CDR2 SNEGSKA come from the germline V gene (reference sequence). The CDR3 DNA follows: TGCAGTGCTAGCGGGGCTCCGGGGGGATACGAGCAGTACTTC. Protein sequence: CSASGAPGGYEQYF.

This clonotype was seen repeatedly, ten times or more. V usage is TRBV25-1 and J usage is TRBJ2-7; a possible D gene is TRBD1 (5 bases). Per the germline V gene, CDR1 is MGHDK and CDR2 is SYGVNS. The CDR3 covers 17 residues. The V gene lost 3 bases and the J gene lost 8 bases, with 26 bases spanning the gap. CDR3 nucleotide sequence: TGTGCCAGCAGTGACGACTTGAATACGGCAGGGTTCGACAAGCAGTACTTC. As protein: CASSDDLNTAGFDKQYF.

V is TRBV7-6 and J is TRBJ2-6; 10 nucleotides agree with TRBD2. Trimming took 5 bases from V and 0 from J; bases not matched to a gene: 4. The CDR3 length is 17 residues. Germline CDR1 reads SGHVS; CDR2 reads FNYEAQ. The CDR3 bases are TGTGCCAGCAGCCCCTGGACTAGCGGCTCTGGGGCCAACGTCCTGACTTTC. Translated, it gives CASSPWTSGSGANVLTF.

The V and J genes are TRBV7-2 and TRBJ2-5; no reliable D call. The CDR3 spans 17 residues. Germline-derived CDR1 and CDR2 are SGHTA and FQGNSA. V was shortened by 4 bases and J by 1 base, with 19 bases between the two germline ends. The CDR3 DNA reads TGTGCCAGCAGCTCCCCGACACGTAGCCATACCCAAGAGACCCAGTACTTC. Its translation is CASSSPTRSHTQETQYF.

The chain employs TRBV25-1 and TRBJ2-3, with unresolved D. The CDR3 sequence is 13 residues long. V lost 4 bases, J lost 2 bases, and 7 bases lay in between. Germline CDR1 reads MGHDK; CDR2 reads SYGVNS. Written as DNA, the CDR3 is TGTGCCAGCAGTGTAGGGTTCACAGATACGCAGTATTTT. Encoded protein: CASSVGFTDTQYF.